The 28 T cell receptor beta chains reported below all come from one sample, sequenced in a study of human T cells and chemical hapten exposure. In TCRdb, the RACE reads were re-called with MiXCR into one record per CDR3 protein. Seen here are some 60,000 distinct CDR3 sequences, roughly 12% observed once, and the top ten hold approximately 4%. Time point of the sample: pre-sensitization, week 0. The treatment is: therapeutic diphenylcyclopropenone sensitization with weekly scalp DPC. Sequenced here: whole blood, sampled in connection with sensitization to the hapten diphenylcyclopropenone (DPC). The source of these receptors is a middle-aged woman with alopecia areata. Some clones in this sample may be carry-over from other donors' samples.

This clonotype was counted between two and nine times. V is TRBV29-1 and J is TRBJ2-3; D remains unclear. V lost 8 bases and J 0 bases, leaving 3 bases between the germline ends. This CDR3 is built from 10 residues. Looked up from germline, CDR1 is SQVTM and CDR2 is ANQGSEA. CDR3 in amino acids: CSFSTDTQYF. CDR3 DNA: TGCAGCTTTAGCACAGATACGCAGTATTTT.

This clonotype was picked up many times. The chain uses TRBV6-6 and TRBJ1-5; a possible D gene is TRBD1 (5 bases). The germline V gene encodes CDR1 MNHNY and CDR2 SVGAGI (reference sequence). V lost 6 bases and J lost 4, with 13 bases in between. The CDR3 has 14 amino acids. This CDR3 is CASSLRTSNQPQHF. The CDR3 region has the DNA TGTGCCAGCAGCCTACGGACATCTAATCAGCCCCAGCATTTT.

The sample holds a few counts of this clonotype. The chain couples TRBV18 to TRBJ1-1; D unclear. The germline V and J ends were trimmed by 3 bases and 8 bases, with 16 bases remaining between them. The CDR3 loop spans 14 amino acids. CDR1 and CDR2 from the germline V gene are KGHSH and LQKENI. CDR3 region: CASSPRDGPREAFF. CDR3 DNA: TGTGCCAGCTCACCCCGTGACGGACCGCGGGAAGCTTTCTTT.

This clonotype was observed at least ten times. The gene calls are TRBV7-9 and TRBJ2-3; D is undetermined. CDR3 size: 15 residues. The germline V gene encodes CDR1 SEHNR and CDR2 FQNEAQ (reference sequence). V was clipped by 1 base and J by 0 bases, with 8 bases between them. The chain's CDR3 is CASSLGQASTDTQYF. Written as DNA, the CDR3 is TGTGCCAGCAGCTTAGGGCAGGCTAGCACAGATACGCAGTATTTT.

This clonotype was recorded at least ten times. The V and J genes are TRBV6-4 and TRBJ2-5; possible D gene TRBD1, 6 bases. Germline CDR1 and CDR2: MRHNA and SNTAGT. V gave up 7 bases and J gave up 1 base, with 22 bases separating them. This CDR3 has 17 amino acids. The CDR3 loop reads CASTYTDTTGFQETQYF. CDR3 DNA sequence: TGTGCCAGCACCTACACGGATACAACAGGGTTCCAAGAGACCCAGTACTTC.

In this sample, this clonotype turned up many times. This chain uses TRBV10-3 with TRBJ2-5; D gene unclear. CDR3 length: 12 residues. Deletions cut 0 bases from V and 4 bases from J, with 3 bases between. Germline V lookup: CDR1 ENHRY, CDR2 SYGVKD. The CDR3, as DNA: TGTGCCATCAGTGAGTCGAGAGAGACCCAGTACTTC. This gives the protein CAISESRETQYF.

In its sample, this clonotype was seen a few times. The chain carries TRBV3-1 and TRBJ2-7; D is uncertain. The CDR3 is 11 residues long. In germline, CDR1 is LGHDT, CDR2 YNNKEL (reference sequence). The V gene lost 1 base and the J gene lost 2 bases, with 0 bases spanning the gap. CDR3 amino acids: CASSQAYEQYF. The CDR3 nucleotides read TGTGCCAGCAGCCAAGCCTACGAGCAGTACTTC.

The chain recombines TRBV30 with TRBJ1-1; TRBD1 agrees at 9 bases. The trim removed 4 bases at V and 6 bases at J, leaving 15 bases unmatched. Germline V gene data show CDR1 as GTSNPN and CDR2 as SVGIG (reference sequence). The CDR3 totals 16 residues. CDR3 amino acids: CAWKRKSGTGKPEAFF. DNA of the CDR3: TGTGCCTGGAAACGCAAATCAGGGACAGGGAAACCTGAAGCTTTCTTT.

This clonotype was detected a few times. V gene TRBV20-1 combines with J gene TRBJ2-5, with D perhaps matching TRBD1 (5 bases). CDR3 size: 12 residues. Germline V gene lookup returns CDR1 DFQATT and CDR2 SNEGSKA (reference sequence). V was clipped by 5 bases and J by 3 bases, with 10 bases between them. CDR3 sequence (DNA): TGCAGTGCTGCCGACAGAAAAGAGACCCAGTACTTC. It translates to CSAADRKETQYF.

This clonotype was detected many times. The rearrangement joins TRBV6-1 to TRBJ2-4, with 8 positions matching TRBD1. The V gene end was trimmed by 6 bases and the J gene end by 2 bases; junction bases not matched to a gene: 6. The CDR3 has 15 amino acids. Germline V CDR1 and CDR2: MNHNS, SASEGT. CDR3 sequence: CASSGQGWSKNIQYF. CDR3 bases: TGTGCCAGCAGCGGACAGGGTTGGTCCAAAAACATTCAGTACTTC.

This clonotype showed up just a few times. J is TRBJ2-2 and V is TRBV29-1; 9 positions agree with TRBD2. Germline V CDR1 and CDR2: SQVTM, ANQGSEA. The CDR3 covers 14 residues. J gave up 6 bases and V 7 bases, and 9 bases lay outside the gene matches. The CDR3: CSGGGLAGSGELFF. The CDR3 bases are TGCAGCGGGGGTGGCCTAGCGGGGTCCGGGGAGCTGTTTTTT.

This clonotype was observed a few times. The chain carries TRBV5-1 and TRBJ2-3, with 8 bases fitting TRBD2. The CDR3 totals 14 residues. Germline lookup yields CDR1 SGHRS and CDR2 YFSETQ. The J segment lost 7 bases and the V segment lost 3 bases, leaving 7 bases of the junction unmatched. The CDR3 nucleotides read TGCGCCAGCAGCTGGGGAGCGGGAGCTAATACGCAGTATTTT. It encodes CASSWGAGANTQYF.

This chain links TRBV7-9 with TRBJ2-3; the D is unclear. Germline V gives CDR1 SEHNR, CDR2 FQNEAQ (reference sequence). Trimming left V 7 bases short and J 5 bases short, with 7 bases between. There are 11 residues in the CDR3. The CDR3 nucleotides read TGTGCCAGCACCCTCGTAGATACGCAGTATTTT. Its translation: CASTLVDTQYF.

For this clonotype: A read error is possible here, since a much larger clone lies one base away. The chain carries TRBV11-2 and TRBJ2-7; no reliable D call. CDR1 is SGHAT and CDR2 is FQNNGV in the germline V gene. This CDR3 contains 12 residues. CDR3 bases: TGTGCCAGCAGCCGGACCGCTTACGAGCGGTACTTC. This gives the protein CASSRTAYERYF.

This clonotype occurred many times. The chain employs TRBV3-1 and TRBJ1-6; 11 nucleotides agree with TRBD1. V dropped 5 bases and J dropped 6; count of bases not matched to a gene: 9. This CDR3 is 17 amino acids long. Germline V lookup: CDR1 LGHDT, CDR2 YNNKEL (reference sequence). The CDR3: CASSGIGQGAINSPLHF. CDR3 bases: TGTGCCAGCAGCGGCATTGGACAGGGGGCGATTAATTCACCCCTCCACTTT.

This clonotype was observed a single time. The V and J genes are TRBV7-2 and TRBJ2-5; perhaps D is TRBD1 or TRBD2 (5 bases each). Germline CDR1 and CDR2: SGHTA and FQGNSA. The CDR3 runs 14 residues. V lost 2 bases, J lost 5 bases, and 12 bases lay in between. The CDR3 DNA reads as TGTGCCAGCAGCTTATCGGGGCCGGGGGAGACCCAGTACTTC. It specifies CASSLSGPGETQYF.

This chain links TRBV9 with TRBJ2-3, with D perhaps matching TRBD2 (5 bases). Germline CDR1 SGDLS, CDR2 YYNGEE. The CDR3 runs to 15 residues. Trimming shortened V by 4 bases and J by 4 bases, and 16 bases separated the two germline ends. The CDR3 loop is CASSLQLGAADTQYF. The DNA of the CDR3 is TGTGCCAGCAGCCTGCAACTAGGCGCCGCAGATACGCAGTATTTT.

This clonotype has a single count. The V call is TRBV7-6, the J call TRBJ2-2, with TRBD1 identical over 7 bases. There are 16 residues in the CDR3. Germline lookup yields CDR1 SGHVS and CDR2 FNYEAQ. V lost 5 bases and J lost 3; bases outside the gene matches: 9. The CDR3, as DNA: TGTGCCAGCAGCCCGACGACAGGGAGATACACCGGGGAGCTGTTTTTT. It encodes CASSPTTGRYTGELFF. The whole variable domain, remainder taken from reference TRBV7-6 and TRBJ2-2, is GAGVSQSPRYKVTKRGQDVALRCDPISGHVSLYWYRQALGQGPEFLTYFNYEAQQDKSGLPNDRFSAERPEGSISTLTIQRTEQRDSAMYRCASSPTTGRYTGELFFGEGSRLTVL.

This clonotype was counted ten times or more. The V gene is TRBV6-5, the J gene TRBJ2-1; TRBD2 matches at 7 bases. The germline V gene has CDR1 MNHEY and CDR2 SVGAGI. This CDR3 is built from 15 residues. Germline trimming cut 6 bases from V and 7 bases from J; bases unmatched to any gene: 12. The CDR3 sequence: CASSSLADPWNEQFF. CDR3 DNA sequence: TGTGCCAGCAGCTCCCTAGCGGACCCTTGGAATGAGCAGTTCTTC.

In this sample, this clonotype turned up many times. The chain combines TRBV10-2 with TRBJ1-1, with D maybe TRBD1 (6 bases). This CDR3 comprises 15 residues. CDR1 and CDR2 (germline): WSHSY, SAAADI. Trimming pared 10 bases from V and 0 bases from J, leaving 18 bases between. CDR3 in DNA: TGCGCCACCGAGGGGGGGGCCCCAATGAACACTGAAGCTTTCTTT. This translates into CATEGGAPMNTEAFF.

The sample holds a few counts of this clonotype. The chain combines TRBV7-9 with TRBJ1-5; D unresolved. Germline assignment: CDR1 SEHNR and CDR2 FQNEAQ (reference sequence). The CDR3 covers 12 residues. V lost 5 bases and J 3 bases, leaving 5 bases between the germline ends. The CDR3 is CASSPSNQPQHF. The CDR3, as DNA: TGTGCCAGCAGCCCGTCCAATCAGCCCCAGCATTTT. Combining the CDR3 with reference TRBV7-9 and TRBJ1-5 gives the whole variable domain DTGVSQNPRHKITKRGQNVTFRCDPISEHNRLYWYRQTLGQGPEFLTYFQNEAQLEKSRLLSDRFSAERPKGSFSTLEIQRTEQGDSAMYLCASSPSNQPQHFGDGTRLSIL.

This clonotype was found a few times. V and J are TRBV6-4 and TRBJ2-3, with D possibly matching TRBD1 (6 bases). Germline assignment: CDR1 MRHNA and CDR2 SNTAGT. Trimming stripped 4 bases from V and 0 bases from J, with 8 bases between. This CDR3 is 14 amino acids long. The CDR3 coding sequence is TGTGCCAGCAGTGCAGGGGCTAGCACAGATACGCAGTATTTT. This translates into CASSAGASTDTQYF.

The CDR3 here is CASSVGQGVDYGYTF. The CDR3, as DNA: TGTGCCAGCAGCGTAGGACAGGGAGTGGACTATGGCTACACCTTC. The V call is TRBV9, the J call TRBJ1-2, with TRBD1 matching 7 bases. Per germline, CDR1 SGDLS and CDR2 YYNGEE. J was trimmed by 3 bases and V by 0 bases; bases with no gene match: 5. The CDR3 extends over 15 amino acids.

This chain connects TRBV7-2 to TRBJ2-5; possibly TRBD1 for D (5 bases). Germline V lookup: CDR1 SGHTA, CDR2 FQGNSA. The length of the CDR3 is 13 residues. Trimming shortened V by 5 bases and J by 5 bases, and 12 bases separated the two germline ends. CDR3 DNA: TGTGCCAGCAGCCTTAGGGGATCCGAGACCCAGTACTTC. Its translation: CASSLRGSETQYF. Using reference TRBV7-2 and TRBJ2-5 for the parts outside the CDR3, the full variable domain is GAGVSQSPSNKVTEKGKDVELRCDPISGHTALYWYRQSLGQGLEFLIYFQGNSAPDKSGLPSDRFSAERTGGSVSTLTIQRTQQEDSAVYLCASSLRGSETQYFGPGTRLLVL.

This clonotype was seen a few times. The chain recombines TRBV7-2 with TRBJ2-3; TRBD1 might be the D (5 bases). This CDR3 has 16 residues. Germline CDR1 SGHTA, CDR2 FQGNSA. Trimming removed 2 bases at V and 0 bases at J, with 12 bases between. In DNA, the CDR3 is TGTGCCAGCAGCTTAAGGGGCAGGGCTAGCACAGATACGCAGTATTTT. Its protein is CASSLRGRASTDTQYF.

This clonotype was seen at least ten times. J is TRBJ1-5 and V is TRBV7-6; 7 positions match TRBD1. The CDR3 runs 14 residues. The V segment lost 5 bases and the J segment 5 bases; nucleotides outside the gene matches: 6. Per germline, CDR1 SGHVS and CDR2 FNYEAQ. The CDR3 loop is CASSLRQGDQPQHF. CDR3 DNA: TGTGCCAGCAGCCTCAGACAGGGAGATCAGCCCCAGCATTTT. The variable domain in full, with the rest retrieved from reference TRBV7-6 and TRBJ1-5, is GAGVSQSPRYKVTKRGQDVALRCDPISGHVSLYWYRQALGQGPEFLTYFNYEAQQDKSGLPNDRFSAERPEGSISTLTIQRTEQRDSAMYRCASSLRQGDQPQHFGDGTRLSIL.

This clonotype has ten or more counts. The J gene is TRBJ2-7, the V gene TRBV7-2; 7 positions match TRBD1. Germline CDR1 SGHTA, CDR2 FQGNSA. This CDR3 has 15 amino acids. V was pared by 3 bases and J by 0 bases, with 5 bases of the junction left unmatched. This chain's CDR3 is CASSFNRGSSYEQYF. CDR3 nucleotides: TGTGCCAGCAGCTTCAACAGGGGAAGCTCCTACGAGCAGTACTTC.

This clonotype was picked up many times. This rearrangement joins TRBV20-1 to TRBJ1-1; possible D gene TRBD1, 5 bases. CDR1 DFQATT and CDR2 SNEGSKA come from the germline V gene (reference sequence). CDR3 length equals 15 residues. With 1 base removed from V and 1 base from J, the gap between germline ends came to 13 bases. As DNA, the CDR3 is TGCAGTGCTAGAGGCCCGGCAGGGAGGAACACTGAAGCTTTCTTT. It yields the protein CSARGPAGRNTEAFF.